This T cell receptor beta chain is drawn from a study of blood T cell repertoires in COVID-19. The length of the CDR3 is 16 residues. The V and J ends lost 3 bases and 0 bases respectively, with 13 bases between them. Germline V gene data show CDR1 as SGDLS and CDR2 as YYNGEE. Clones were sequenced by immunoSEQ multiplex PCR, and TCRdb holds only the in-frame ones, with some missing. The table shows about 170,000 clones, with roughly 87% occurring only once. The sample consisted of peripheral blood. The J gene is TRBJ1-3, the V gene TRBV9; no reliable D call. The TCR sequence derives from a woman in her fifties or sixties with acute or convalescent COVID-19. The CDR3 bases are TGTGCCAGCAGCGCGAGACGGACTTTCTCTGGAAACACCATATATTTT. This sequence encodes CASSARRTFSGNTIYF.